This TCR beta chain came from a study of blood T cell repertoires in COVID-19. About the research overall: Specimens from acute and convalescent COVID-19 originated in the United States, Italy and Spain.

Recruitment covered over 20 US areas and drew participants whose ages spanned about 18 to 100 years. Clinical histories supplied by participants themselves formed the basis of cohort assignment. V shed 5 bases, J shed 5 bases, and the junction held 1 base outside the gene matches. Germline loops: CDR1 SGHTA, CDR2 FQGTGA. This CDR3 has 14 amino acids. TCRdb's copy holds only in-frame clones and misses some; the assay was immunoSEQ multiplex PCR. The sample lists some 170,000 clones; roughly 87% were seen once. The clonotype was recovered from a human donor with acute COVID-19. The donor label of this sample is uncertain. The sequencing input was PBMCs or T cells enriched from blood (not recorded which). This sequence joins TRBV7-3 and TRBJ1-6; 9 positions match TRBD1. The CDR3 region is CASSRDRDNSPLHF. CDR3 DNA sequence: TGTGCCAGCAGCCGGGACAGGGATAATTCACCCCTCCACTTT. The full variable domain, its missing parts supplied by reference TRBV7-3 and TRBJ1-6, is GAGVSQTPSNKVTEKGKYVELRCDPISGHTALYWYRQSLGQGPEFLIYFQGTGAADDSGLPNDRFFAVRPEGSVSTLKIQRTERGDSAVYLCASSRDRDNSPLHFGNGTRLTVT.